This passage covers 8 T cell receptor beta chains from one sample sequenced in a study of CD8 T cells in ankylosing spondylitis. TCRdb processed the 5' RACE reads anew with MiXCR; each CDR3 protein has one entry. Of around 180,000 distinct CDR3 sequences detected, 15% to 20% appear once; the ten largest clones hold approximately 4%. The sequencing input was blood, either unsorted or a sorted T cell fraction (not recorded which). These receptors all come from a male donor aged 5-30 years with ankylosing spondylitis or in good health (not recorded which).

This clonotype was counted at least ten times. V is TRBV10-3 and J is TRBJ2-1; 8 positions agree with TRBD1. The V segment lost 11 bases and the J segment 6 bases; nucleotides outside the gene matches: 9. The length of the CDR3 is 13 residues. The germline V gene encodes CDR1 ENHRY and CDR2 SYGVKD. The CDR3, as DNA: TGTGCCTCTCAGGGGGCCTTTGGCAATGAGCAGTTCTTC. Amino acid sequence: CASQGAFGNEQFF.

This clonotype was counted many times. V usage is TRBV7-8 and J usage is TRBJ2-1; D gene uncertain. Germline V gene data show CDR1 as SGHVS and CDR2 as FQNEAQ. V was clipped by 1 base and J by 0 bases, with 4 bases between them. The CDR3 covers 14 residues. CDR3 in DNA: TGTGCCAGCAGCTTAGACGGCTCCTACAATGAGCAGTTCTTC. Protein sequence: CASSLDGSYNEQFF.

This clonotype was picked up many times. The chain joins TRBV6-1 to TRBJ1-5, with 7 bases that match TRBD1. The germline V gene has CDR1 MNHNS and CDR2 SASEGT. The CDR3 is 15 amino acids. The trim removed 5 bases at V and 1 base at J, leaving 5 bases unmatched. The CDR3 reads CASSLSGQSNQPQHF. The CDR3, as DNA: TGTGCCAGCAGTCTCTCGGGACAGAGCAATCAGCCCCAGCATTTT.

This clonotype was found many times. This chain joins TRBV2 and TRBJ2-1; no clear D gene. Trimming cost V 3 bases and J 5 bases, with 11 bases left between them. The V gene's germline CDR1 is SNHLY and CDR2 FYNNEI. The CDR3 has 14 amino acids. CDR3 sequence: CASSEEPLDNEQFF. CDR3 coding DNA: TGTGCCAGCAGTGAGGAACCCCTCGACAATGAGCAGTTCTTC.

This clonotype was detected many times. The CDR3 DNA reads TGTGCCAGCGCCGGGACAGAGAACACCGGGGAGCTGTTTTTT. Residues: CASAGTENTGELFF. This chain joins TRBV12-3 or TRBV12-4 and TRBJ2-2, with 7 nucleotides matching TRBD1. V gave up 8 bases and J gave up 1 base; unmatched junction bases: 4. The CDR3 is 14 residues long.

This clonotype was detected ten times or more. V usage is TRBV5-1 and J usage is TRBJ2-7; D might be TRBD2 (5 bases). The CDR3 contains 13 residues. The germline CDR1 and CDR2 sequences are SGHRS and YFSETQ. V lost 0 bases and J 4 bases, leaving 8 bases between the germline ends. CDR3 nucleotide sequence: TGCGCCAGCAGCTTGGCCACGGGGTACGAGCAGTACTTC. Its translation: CASSLATGYEQYF.

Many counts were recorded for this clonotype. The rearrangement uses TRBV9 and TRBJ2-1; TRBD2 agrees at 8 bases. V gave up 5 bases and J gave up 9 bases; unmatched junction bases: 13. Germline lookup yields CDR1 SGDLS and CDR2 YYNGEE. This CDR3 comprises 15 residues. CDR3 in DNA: TGTGCCAGCAGTCCACCCCCGGGAGGGCCAGGTGAGCAGTTCTTC. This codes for CASSPPPGGPGEQFF.

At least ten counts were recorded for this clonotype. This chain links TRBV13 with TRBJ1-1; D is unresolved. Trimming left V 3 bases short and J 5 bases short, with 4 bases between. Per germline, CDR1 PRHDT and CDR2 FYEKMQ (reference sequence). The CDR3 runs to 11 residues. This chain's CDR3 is CASSLTTEAFF. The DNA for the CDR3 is TGTGCCAGCAGCTTGACGACTGAAGCTTTCTTT.